This T cell receptor (beta chain) was identified during a study of fetal regulatory T cell absence and autoimmunity. Study overall: The IPEX patients lacked clinical diabetes but had exocrine pancreas autoimmunity. Findings of the study overall: In IPEX syndrome, oligoclonal enrichment was read as supporting prenatal antigen-driven autoimmunity in the pancreas. Broadly similar TRB gene family usage was seen in pancreas and cord blood. Compared with cord blood, pancreas showed oligoclonal TCR enrichment, some clones over 95-fold.

Profiling relied on immunoSEQ multiplex PCR, and the TCRdb table lists in-frame clones only, not all of them. The table records around 100,000 clones, 72% of them present only once. To note about this clone: Its antigen is unidentified.

This receptor was taken from a male donor with IPEX syndrome. The material sequenced was pancreas tissue.

DNA of the CDR3: TGTGCCAGCAGCTTAGCCGGGAGGGCCTACAATGAGCAGTTCTTC. It encodes CASSLAGRAYNEQFF. The chain uses TRBV7-2 and TRBJ2-1; 8 bases are shared with TRBD2. CDR3 length: 15 residues. V dropped 0 bases and J dropped 2; count of bases not matched to a gene: 0. Germline CDR1 reads SGHTA; CDR2 reads FQGNSA.